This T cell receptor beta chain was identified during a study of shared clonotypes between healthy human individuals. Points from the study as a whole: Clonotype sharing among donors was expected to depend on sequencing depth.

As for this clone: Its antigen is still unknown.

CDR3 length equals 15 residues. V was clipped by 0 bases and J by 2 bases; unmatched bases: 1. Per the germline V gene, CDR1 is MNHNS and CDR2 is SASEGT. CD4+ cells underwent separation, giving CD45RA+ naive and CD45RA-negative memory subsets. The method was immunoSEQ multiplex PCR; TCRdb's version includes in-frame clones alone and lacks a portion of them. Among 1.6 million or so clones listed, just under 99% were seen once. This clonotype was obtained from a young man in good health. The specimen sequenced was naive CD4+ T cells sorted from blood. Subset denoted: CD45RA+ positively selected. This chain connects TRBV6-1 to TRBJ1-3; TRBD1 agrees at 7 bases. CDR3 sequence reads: CASSEAGTAGNTIYF. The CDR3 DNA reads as TGTGCCAGCAGTGAAGCCGGGACAGCTGGAAACACCATATATTTT.